One sample yielded the 28 T cell receptor beta chains listed below, sequenced in a study of cytomegalovirus exposure and HLA in healthy donors. PCR was performed using 60 Vbeta and 13 Jbeta primers. The table came from immunoSEQ multiplex PCR; TCRdb's copy has only in-frame clones and leaves some out. The table records 150,000 or so clones, approximately 82% of them present only once. Sequenced: PBMCs. These receptors came from a young man in good health and CMV-seropositive.

The chain employs TRBV19 and TRBJ1-5; D is ambiguous. CDR1 LNHDA and CDR2 SQIVND come from the germline V gene (reference sequence). Deletions cut 4 bases from V and 5 bases from J, with 9 bases between. The CDR3 sequence is 13 residues long. The CDR3 protein is CASSNGLDQPQHF. The DNA of the CDR3 is TGTGCCAGTAGTAACGGTCTCGATCAGCCCCAGCATTTT.

The chain has TRBV7-9 and TRBJ1-4, with D unclear. This CDR3 has 15 residues. Germline lookup yields CDR1 SEHNR and CDR2 FQNEAQ (reference sequence). V dropped 2 bases and J dropped 5 bases, with 12 bases sitting between them. CDR3 in DNA: TGTGCCAGCAGCTTAAGCAAGAAGGAGAATGAAAAACTGTTTTTT. The encoded protein is CASSLSKKENEKLFF. Combining the CDR3 with reference TRBV7-9 and TRBJ1-4 gives the whole variable domain DTGVSQNPRHKITKRGQNVTFRCDPISEHNRLYWYRQTLGQGPEFLTYFQNEAQLEKSRLLSDRFSAERPKGSFSTLEIQRTEQGDSAMYLCASSLSKKENEKLFFGSGTQLSVL.

This chain uses TRBV7-2 with TRBJ1-5; D is undetermined. The CDR3 loop spans 15 amino acids. With 1 base removed from V and 2 bases from J, the gap between germline ends came to 9 bases. Germline CDR1 and CDR2: SGHTA and FQGNSA. This chain's CDR3 is CASSLGSMGNQPQHF. The DNA for the CDR3 is TGTGCCAGCAGCTTAGGAAGCATGGGCAATCAGCCCCAGCATTTT.

The chain recombines TRBV27 with TRBJ2-7; D is perhaps TRBD2 (5 bases). Germline V lookup: CDR1 MNHEY, CDR2 SMNVEV (reference sequence). With 5 bases removed from V and 0 bases from J, the gap between germline ends came to 14 bases. The CDR3 has 15 amino acids. The CDR3 coding sequence is TGTGCCAGCAGTCGCCGAGCGGTAAGCTCCTACGAGCAGTACTTC. Its translation is CASSRRAVSSYEQYF.

J is TRBJ2-2 and V is TRBV4-1, with D perhaps matching TRBD2 (5 bases). V was pared by 0 bases and J by 6 bases, with 8 bases between. There are 14 residues in the CDR3. Germline values: CDR1 MGHRA, CDR2 YSYEKL. This chain's CDR3 is CASSQENGAGELFF. The CDR3 bases are TGCGCCAGCAGCCAAGAGAACGGGGCCGGGGAGCTGTTTTTT.

CDR3 sequence (DNA): TGTGCCAGCAGCGTGCCGAACAGGGGGCTGGGAGATACGCAGTATTTT. Protein sequence: CASSVPNRGLGDTQYF. The rearrangement links TRBV9 to TRBJ2-3; 9 bases align to TRBD1. Germline V lookup: CDR1 SGDLS, CDR2 YYNGEE. V shed 2 bases and J 5 bases; nucleotides not matched to a gene: 9. This CDR3 is built from 16 residues.

This chain uses TRBV19 with TRBJ2-3, with 7 nucleotides matching TRBD1. The CDR3 is 15 amino acids. The junction had 9 bases not matched to a gene; V was cut back by 5 bases and J by 4 bases. CDR1 LNHDA and CDR2 SQIVND come from the germline V gene (reference sequence). The DNA for the CDR3 is TGTGCCAGTAGTCCCATCCGACAGGGTTCAGATACGCAGTATTTT. Residues: CASSPIRQGSDTQYF. Variable domain in full (rest from reference TRBV19 and TRBJ2-3): DGGITQSPKYLFRKEGQNVTLSCEQNLNHDAMYWYRQDPGQGLRLIYYSQIVNDFQKGDIAEGYSVSREKKESFPLTVTSAQKNPTAFYLCASSPIRQGSDTQYFGPGTRLTVL.

The chain links TRBV28 to TRBJ1-2; D may be TRBD1 (6 bases). Germline-derived CDR1 and CDR2 are MDHEN and SYDVKM. Trimming stripped 6 bases from V and 4 bases from J, with 12 bases between. The CDR3 has 13 amino acids. The CDR3 DNA reads as TGTGCCAGCAGCAACAGGGTTGGCTATGGCTACACCTTC. Its protein is CASSNRVGYGYTF.

The chain joins TRBV7-2 to TRBJ2-7; a possible D gene is TRBD2 (5 bases). CDR1 and CDR2 (germline): SGHTA, FQGNSA. The V gene lost 5 bases and the J gene lost 7 bases, with 21 bases spanning the gap. The length of the CDR3 is 15 residues. The CDR3 nucleotides are TGTGCCAGCAGCCCCCGGATGGCGGGCTATGGGGAGCAGTACTTC. This encodes CASSPRMAGYGEQYF.

CDR3: CASSASGAENSPLHF. CDR3 coding DNA: TGTGCCAGCAGCGCATCAGGGGCCGAAAATTCACCCCTCCACTTT. The rearrangement uses TRBV9 and TRBJ1-6; TRBD1 is a possible D gene (6 bases). Trimming took 3 bases from V and 7 from J, leaving 14 bases between them. The CDR3 is made up of 15 amino acids. Germline V lookup: CDR1 SGDLS, CDR2 YYNGEE.

V is TRBV15 and J is TRBJ2-5; D may be TRBD2 (6 bases). The CDR3 spans 14 residues. Trimming shortened V by 1 base and J by 5 bases, and 11 bases separated the two germline ends. Germline assignment: CDR1 LNHNV and CDR2 YYDKDF (reference sequence). This CDR3 reads CATSRGGLRETQYF. Written as DNA, the CDR3 is TGTGCCACCAGCAGAGGAGGACTAAGGGAGACCCAGTACTTC.

This sequence joins TRBV19 and TRBJ1-5, with D unresolved. Germline-derived CDR1 and CDR2 are LNHDA and SQIVND (reference sequence). This CDR3 contains 13 residues. Trimming stripped 10 bases from V and 4 bases from J, with 14 bases between. This chain's CDR3 is CATGGRLNQPQHF. As DNA, the CDR3 is TGTGCCACAGGTGGCCGGCTGAATCAGCCCCAGCATTTT.

This chain joins TRBV30 and TRBJ2-5; D is possibly TRBD1 (5 bases). V was cut by 0 bases and J by 5 bases, with 10 bases left in between. CDR1 is GTSNPN and CDR2 is SVGIG in the germline V gene (reference sequence). The CDR3 length is 13 residues. CDR3 protein: CAWSVKGVETQYF. CDR3 nucleotides: TGTGCCTGGAGTGTAAAAGGGGTGGAGACCCAGTACTTC.

The genes are TRBV30 and TRBJ1-1; D call uncertain. The CDR3 spans 13 residues. Between the trimmed V and J ends, which lost 5 bases and 6 bases, there was a span of 16 bases. From germline, CDR1 is GTSNPN and CDR2 SVGIG (reference sequence). Here the CDR3 DNA reads TGTGCCTGGTCCGCCCTACGGGTTGCTGAAGCTTTCTTT. This encodes CAWSALRVAEAFF.

This clone appeared a single time. V usage is TRBV19 and J usage is TRBJ2-7; 11 bases align to TRBD1. This CDR3 is built from 15 residues. Germline-derived CDR1 and CDR2 are LNHDA and SQIVND (reference sequence). V gave up 1 base and J gave up 5 bases; unmatched junction bases: 4. The DNA of the CDR3 is TGTGCCAGTAGTATAGCCCCGGGACAGGGGGACGAGCAGTACTTC. Amino acids: CASSIAPGQGDEQYF.

The chain links TRBV30 to TRBJ2-1; 7 bases line up with TRBD1. The CDR3 extends over 16 amino acids. CDR1 is GTSNPN and CDR2 is SVGIG in the germline V gene (reference sequence). Unmatched junction bases numbered 7, after V lost 2 bases and J lost 0 bases. CDR3 protein: CAWSPGQAYSYNEQFF. The DNA for the CDR3 is TGTGCCTGGAGTCCTGGACAGGCCTACTCCTACAATGAGCAGTTCTTC.

V and J are TRBV25-1 and TRBJ2-7, with 8 bases that match TRBD1. In germline, CDR1 is MGHDK, CDR2 SYGVNS. V shed 0 bases and J 4 bases; nucleotides not matched to a gene: 11. The CDR3 totals 17 residues. The CDR3 DNA is TGTGCCAGCAGTGAATATAGTATAAGTAACAGGGGGTACGAGCAGTACTTC. Protein product: CASSEYSISNRGYEQYF.

This chain joins TRBV6-1 and TRBJ2-1; D uncertain. Germline V gene lookup returns CDR1 MNHNS and CDR2 SASEGT. V dropped 0 bases and J dropped 4 bases, with 13 bases sitting between them. This CDR3 is built from 16 residues. The CDR3 DNA is TGTGCCAGCAGTGAAGCGGGCACCCCCCCTTACAATGAGCAGTTCTTC. This encodes CASSEAGTPPYNEQFF.

Concerning this clone: Sequence at one end of the junction differs from germline and may be a read error. The chain uses TRBV7-7 and TRBJ2-3; D not resolved. There are 13 residues in the CDR3. Germline CDR1 is SSHAT and CDR2 is FNYEAQ (reference sequence). In DNA form, the CDR3 reads TGTGCTAGCAGCTTAGACTCTGCAGATACGCAGTATTTT. This encodes CASSLDSADTQYF.

The rearrangement joins TRBV6-5 to TRBJ2-2; 7 bases are a match to TRBD1. V shed 4 bases, J shed 4 bases, and the junction held 6 bases outside the gene matches. This CDR3 contains 15 residues. Germline V lookup: CDR1 MNHEY, CDR2 SVGAGI. CDR3 sequence: CASSCVGGGTGELFF. The CDR3 DNA reads TGTGCCAGCAGTTGCGTAGGGGGCGGCACCGGGGAGCTGTTTTTT.

This clone was detected only once. The chain couples TRBV29-1 to TRBJ1-1, with a tentative D call TRBD1 (6 bases). Germline CDR1 is SQVTM and CDR2 is ANQGSEA. There are 12 residues in the CDR3. The V end was cut by 7 bases, the J end by 4 bases, with 13 bases between. CDR3 nucleotide sequence: TGCAGCGCCGAAGGGGGACCCACTGAAGCTTTCTTT. Amino acids: CSAEGGPTEAFF.

The chain combines TRBV4-2 with TRBJ1-6; 9 nucleotides line up with TRBD1. V was pared by 3 bases and J by 10 bases, with 7 bases of the junction left unmatched. This CDR3 comprises 15 residues. CDR1 LGHNA and CDR2 YNFKEQ come from the germline V gene. The CDR3 protein is CASSHTGTGRSPLHF. For the CDR3, the DNA is TGTGCCAGCAGCCACACCGGGACAGGGAGATCACCCCTCCACTTT.

This clone was seen just once. The chain employs TRBV28 and TRBJ2-3; 8 nucleotides match TRBD2. The CDR3 runs 16 residues. CDR1 is MDHEN and CDR2 is SYDVKM in the germline V gene. V lost 6 bases and J lost 1; bases outside the gene matches: 9. DNA for the CDR3: TGTGCCAGCAGCGCTCTGCCAGCGGGGGGCACAGATACGCAGTATTTT. Its protein is CASSALPAGGTDTQYF.

The chain recombines TRBV2 with TRBJ2-7; D gene uncertain. Between the trimmed V and J ends, which lost 3 bases and 3 bases, there was a span of 9 bases. The V gene's germline CDR1 is SNHLY and CDR2 FYNNEI. The CDR3 extends over 13 amino acids. The CDR3 nucleotides are TGTGCCAGCAGTGATGGTAGTGTCTACGAGCAGTACTTC. Residues: CASSDGSVYEQYF.

The chain is built from TRBV6-1 and TRBJ2-5, with 9 bases aligning to TRBD1. From germline, CDR1 is MNHNS and CDR2 SASEGT. V lost 8 bases to trimming and J lost 5 bases; unmatched junction nucleotides: 12. The CDR3 runs to 15 residues. The CDR3 protein is CASGPDRGQGETQYF. Here the CDR3 DNA reads TGTGCCAGCGGGCCGGACAGGGGTCAGGGGGAGACCCAGTACTTC.

The rearrangement joins TRBV7-3 to TRBJ1-1, with D unresolved. The CDR3 sequence is 13 residues long. The germline CDR1 and CDR2 sequences are SGHTA and FQGTGA. Trimming shortened V by 0 bases and J by 4 bases, and 6 bases separated the two germline ends. CDR3 in amino acids: CASSLTSLTEAFF. For the CDR3, the DNA is TGTGCCAGCAGCTTAACGTCCCTCACTGAAGCTTTCTTT.

The chain joins TRBV14 to TRBJ1-4; D remains ambiguous. With 0 bases removed from V and 5 bases from J, the gap between germline ends came to 22 bases. This CDR3 comprises 19 residues. CDR1 is SGHDN, CDR2 FVKESK, per germline. CDR3 coding DNA: TGTGCCAGCAGCCAAGATCCACTGGCTCTGGGCCTCATGAATGAAAAACTGTTTTTT. Amino acids: CASSQDPLALGLMNEKLFF.

This clone was recorded a few times. The chain combines TRBV30 with TRBJ1-5; D may be TRBD1 (5 bases). The CDR3 is 14 amino acids. Trimming removed 4 bases at V and 3 bases at J, with 13 bases between. The germline V gene encodes CDR1 GTSNPN and CDR2 SVGIG (reference sequence). The CDR3 is CAWNIDSPNQPQHF. The CDR3 coding sequence is TGTGCCTGGAATATAGACAGTCCCAATCAGCCCCAGCATTTT.